This T cell receptor (beta chain) was recorded in a study of T cells after yellow fever vaccination. This clonotype was found a few times. From the 5' RACE reads, TCRdb called clonotypes with MiXCR, one entry per CDR3 protein. The sample has 300,000 to 450,000 distinct CDR3 sequences, 6.2% seen once. This CDR3 spans 15 amino acids. Germline assignment: CDR1 LNHNV and CDR2 YYDKDF (reference sequence). V gave up 1 base and J gave up 4 bases, with 13 bases separating them. Sequencing was performed on PBMCs, taken 5 days after the yellow fever booster vaccination. The chain employs TRBV15 and TRBJ1-2; D remains ambiguous. This TCR derives from a man between 25 and 39 years old who received the YFV17D yellow fever vaccine. CDR3 sequence reads: CATSRGPDGLYGYTF. As DNA, the CDR3 is TGTGCCACCAGCAGAGGACCGGACGGACTCTATGGCTACACCTTC.